Sequencing of this T cell receptor beta chain was carried out in a study of cytotoxic CD8 clonotypes in ibrutinib-treated CLL. About the study: Patients gave response samples after a median around eleven months of treatment, range 6 to 36. Study outcomes and limitations: Clonality climbed at ibrutinib response, then dropped toward baseline at progression. Public clonotypes were rare and shrank or held steady on treatment. Sustained-remission patients were sampled at one set of times and progressing patients at different ones.

For this clone: The antigen is unknown.

The length of the CDR3 is 18 residues. V was clipped by 2 bases and J by 0 bases, with 14 bases between them. Germline V CDR1 and CDR2: SGHTA, FQGNSA. Profiled with immunoSEQ multiplex PCR; TCRdb holds only in-frame clones, not every one. This table holds around 97,000 clones, 70% to 80% found once. The gene calls are TRBV7-2 and TRBJ1-6; TRBD1 is a possible D gene (5 bases). Sequencing used PBMCs, obtained after 12 months of ibrutinib treatment. The sequence was obtained from a human donor with chronic lymphocytic leukemia. CDR3 DNA sequence: TGTGCCAGCAGCTTATCCGGGGCGATGAGCTCCTATAATTCACCCCTCCACTTT. It translates to CASSLSGAMSSYNSPLHF.